Each of the 19 T cell receptor beta chains below was sequenced from the same sample in a study of blood T cell repertoires in COVID-19 (dated by TCRdb to the early 2020s). Library creation used the immunoSEQ multiplex PCR assay. TCRdb limited this immuneACCESS table to in-frame rearrangements with V and J called. A share of clones is missing; checked studies link under half to unresolved V genes, and the rest is unexplained. This sample lists fewer than 450,000 clones; approximately 91% were detected once. The top ten hold around 2% of the sample. The specimen sequenced was PBMCs or T cells enriched from blood (not recorded which). Source of these receptors: a woman in her forties with acute COVID-19.

This clone was seen a few times. The chain recombines TRBV29-1 with TRBJ2-7, with D unclear. V was pared by 5 bases and J by 2 bases, with 10 bases between. This CDR3 is built from 12 residues. Per germline, CDR1 SQVTM and CDR2 ANQGSEA. CDR3 sequence (DNA): TGCAGCGTTAGGCAGGCAGCCTACGAGCAGTACTTC. Its protein is CSVRQAAYEQYF.

Turning to this clone: Other DNA sequences from this sample encode an identical CDR3 as well. The gene calls are TRBV30 and TRBJ1-2, with TRBD1 as a possible D gene (6 bases). V lost 0 bases and J lost 5, with 10 bases in between. The CDR3 sequence is 13 residues long. Germline-derived CDR1 and CDR2 are GTSNPN and SVGIG (reference sequence). CDR3: CAWSVGQLYGYTF. The DNA for the CDR3 is TGTGCCTGGAGTGTCGGACAGCTGTATGGCTACACCTTC.

The chain carries TRBV28 and TRBJ2-1; D may be TRBD1 (5 bases). This CDR3 contains 14 residues. Between the trimmed V and J ends, which lost 5 bases and 8 bases, there was a span of 16 bases. The germline V gene encodes CDR1 MDHEN and CDR2 SYDVKM. CDR3 sequence: CASSRGRVTHEQFF. The CDR3 nucleotides are TGTGCCAGCAGTCGCGGCAGGGTAACCCATGAGCAGTTCTTC.

The chain employs TRBV6-1 and TRBJ1-6; no definite D call. Per germline, CDR1 MNHNS and CDR2 SASEGT. Trimming left V 1 base short and J 7 bases short, with 14 bases between. This CDR3 spans 16 amino acids. The CDR3 bases are TGTGCCAGCAGTGAAGGGAGGAGGGTTGGGAATTCACCCCTCCACTTT. Protein: CASSEGRRVGNSPLHF.

The gene calls are TRBV4-1 and TRBJ1-6; D not resolved. Germline CDR1 reads MGHRA; CDR2 reads YSYEKL. V was trimmed by 1 base and J by 5 bases, leaving 15 bases between them. This CDR3 has 17 amino acids. The CDR3: CASSQGLAKKNNSPLHF. The CDR3 coding sequence is TGCGCCAGCAGCCAAGGATTAGCGAAGAAAAATAATTCACCCCTCCACTTT.

The chain employs TRBV4-2 and TRBJ2-7; the match to TRBD1 covers 7 bases. This CDR3 spans 16 amino acids. V gave up 0 bases and J gave up 2 bases; unmatched junction bases: 7. Germline V gene sequence: CDR1 LGHNA, CDR2 YNFKEQ. CDR3 residues: CASSQDRQGVAYEQYF. CDR3 nucleotides: TGTGCCAGCAGCCAAGATCGGCAGGGGGTCGCCTACGAGCAGTACTTC.

The chain uses TRBV13 and TRBJ2-4; 8 bases are shared with TRBD1. Germline V gene data show CDR1 as PRHDT and CDR2 as FYEKMQ (reference sequence). V dropped 5 bases and J dropped 4; count of bases not matched to a gene: 4. The CDR3 sequence is 14 residues long. The DNA for the CDR3 is TGTGCCAGCAGCCTCCGGGACAGGAAAAACATTCAGTACTTC. Protein sequence: CASSLRDRKNIQYF. The variable domain in full, completed from reference TRBV13 and TRBJ2-4, reads AAGVIQSPRHLIKEKRETATLKCYPIPRHDTVYWYQQGPGQDPQFLISFYEKMQSDKGSIPDRFSAQQFSDYHSELNMSSLELGDSALYFCASSLRDRKNIQYFGAGTRLSVL.

The chain couples TRBV30 to TRBJ2-2; D may be TRBD1 (7 bases). The CDR3 covers 14 residues. Germline V gives CDR1 GTSNPN, CDR2 SVGIG (reference sequence). With 1 base removed from V and 5 bases from J, the gap between germline ends came to 11 bases. This chain's CDR3 is CAWSGQGGTGELFF. The CDR3 DNA reads as TGTGCCTGGAGTGGACAGGGAGGTACCGGGGAGCTGTTTTTT.

This rearrangement joins TRBV6-2 or TRBV6-3 to TRBJ2-7, with 9 bases aligning to TRBD1. Looked up from germline, CDR1 is MNHEY and CDR2 is SVGEGT. Trimming cost V 4 bases and J 2 bases; bases outside gene matches: 3. The CDR3 covers 14 residues. The CDR3 loop reads CASSWTGVTYEQYF. In DNA, the CDR3 is TGTGCCAGCAGTTGGACAGGGGTCACCTACGAGCAGTACTTC.

The V and J genes are TRBV4-1 and TRBJ2-7; D possibly corresponds to TRBD2 (5 bases). CDR1 and CDR2 (germline): MGHRA, YSYEKL. V dropped 4 bases and J dropped 2 bases, with 12 bases sitting between them. The CDR3 contains 14 residues. Here the CDR3 DNA reads TGCGCCAGCAGCCGTCTCGGGGATACCTACGAGCAGTACTTC. This sequence encodes CASSRLGDTYEQYF.

In its sample, this clone was seen once. The chain uses TRBV19 and TRBJ1-2; D might be TRBD1 (6 bases). Trimming removed 0 bases from V and 5 bases from J, with 16 bases in between. Germline CDR1 and CDR2: LNHDA and SQIVND (reference sequence). This CDR3 region has 16 residues. The chain's CDR3 is CASSIDRRGEGYGYTF. The CDR3 DNA reads as TGTGCCAGTAGTATAGACCGGAGGGGGGAGGGGTATGGCTACACCTTC.

V is TRBV30 and J is TRBJ2-3; D is perhaps TRBD1 (7 bases). Germline lookup yields CDR1 GTSNPN and CDR2 SVGIG (reference sequence). Trimming removed 3 bases from V and 5 bases from J, with 15 bases in between. CDR3 length equals 14 residues. CDR3 protein: CAWRVRGARDTQYF. CDR3 DNA sequence: TGTGCCTGGAGAGTCAGGGGGGCCAGAGATACGCAGTATTTT.

This rearrangement joins TRBV6-5 to TRBJ1-3, with 8 bases that match TRBD1. The CDR3 length is 14 residues. V shed 10 bases and J 0 bases; nucleotides not matched to a gene: 5. Per the germline V gene, CDR1 is MNHEY and CDR2 is SVGAGI. The CDR3 nucleotides are TGTGCCACTAAGACAGGGGTCTCTGGAAACACCATATATTTT. It encodes CATKTGVSGNTIYF.

The chain combines TRBV18 with TRBJ2-3; a possible D gene is TRBD1 (5 bases). The CDR3 loop spans 15 amino acids. CDR1 KGHSH and CDR2 LQKENI come from the germline V gene. V dropped 1 base and J dropped 3 bases, with 11 bases sitting between them. The CDR3 nucleotides read TGTGCCAGCTCACCACTAGGGGCTGGGACAGATACGCAGTATTTT. It translates to CASSPLGAGTDTQYF.

The chain is built from TRBV7-9 and TRBJ2-5; 7 positions match TRBD2. Per germline, CDR1 SEHNR and CDR2 FQNEAQ (reference sequence). The CDR3 runs to 14 residues. V lost 3 bases and J lost 5; bases outside the gene matches: 6. The CDR3 reads CASSLGDYRETQYF. CDR3 bases: TGTGCCAGCAGCTTGGGGGACTATCGGGAGACCCAGTACTTC.

The V and J genes are TRBV6-4 and TRBJ2-1; 7 nucleotides agree with TRBD1. From germline, CDR1 is MRHNA and CDR2 SNTAGT. The CDR3 totals 15 residues. J lost 5 bases, V lost 5 bases, and 9 bases had no gene match. The DNA for the CDR3 is TGTGCCAGCAGTTTAACAGGGGTGATAAACAATGAGCAGTTCTTC. Translated, it gives CASSLTGVINNEQFF.

The chain has TRBV27 and TRBJ1-2, with TRBD1 matching over 9 bases. Germline V lookup: CDR1 MNHEY, CDR2 SMNVEV (reference sequence). With 5 bases clipped from V and 4 bases from J, the junction kept 5 bases outside the gene matches. The CDR3 is made up of 14 amino acids. CDR3 bases: TGTGCCAGCAGTCCGAACAGGGGGCCCTATGGCTACACCTTC. The encoded protein is CASSPNRGPYGYTF.

A note on this clone: The same CDR3 also results from other DNA sequences found in this sample. V is TRBV2 and J is TRBJ1-2, with TRBD1 identical over 9 bases. Germline CDR1 SNHLY, CDR2 FYNNEI. The CDR3 is 14 amino acids. V gave up 5 bases and J gave up 1 base; unmatched junction bases: 2. Here the CDR3 reads CASSPGQGNYGYTF. The CDR3 DNA reads as TGTGCCAGCAGTCCGGGACAGGGTAACTATGGCTACACCTTC.

This clone appeared a single time. The chain uses TRBV19 and TRBJ1-2; D unresolved. Germline loops: CDR1 LNHDA, CDR2 SQIVND (reference sequence). CDR3 length equals 11 residues. With 11 bases removed from V and 8 bases from J, the gap between germline ends came to 15 bases. CDR3 DNA sequence: TGTGCCTCTGCGTGGGGAGGAGGCTACACCTTC. Its translation is CASAWGGGYTF.